The T cell receptor beta chain under discussion was sequenced for a study of cytomegalovirus exposure and HLA in healthy donors. At the level of the study: There were 90 million to 140 million unique TCR beta sequences, drawn from 180 million or so T cells, in an earlier analysis. Clustering assigned about 80% of the approximately 370 genotyped donors to the Caucasian-associated ancestry cluster.

Study findings and constraints: In the analysis, some V segments, TRBV6-2 and TRBV6-3 included, were excluded as indistinguishable. Through in vitro validation, a few CMV-associated chains were shown to be specific for CMV antigens.

V shed 3 bases and J 0 bases; nucleotides not matched to a gene: 7. Germline-derived CDR1 and CDR2 are SGHRS and YFSETQ. The CDR3 spans 17 residues. The primer mix had 60 Vbeta and 13 Jbeta primers. The protocol was immunoSEQ multiplex PCR, while the TCRdb copy is restricted to in-frame clones and leaves out a portion. The sample contains fewer than 150,000 clones, 65% to 80% of which appear only once. Note on this clone: Its antigen is not identified.

The receptor was isolated from a human donor in good health. V and J are TRBV5-1 and TRBJ2-2, with 8 bases matching TRBD1. The sequencing input was PBMCs. CDR3 sequence (DNA): TGCGCCAGCAGCTATCCTTCGACAGGGGCGAACACCGGGGAGCTGTTTTTT. It encodes CASSYPSTGANTGELFF.